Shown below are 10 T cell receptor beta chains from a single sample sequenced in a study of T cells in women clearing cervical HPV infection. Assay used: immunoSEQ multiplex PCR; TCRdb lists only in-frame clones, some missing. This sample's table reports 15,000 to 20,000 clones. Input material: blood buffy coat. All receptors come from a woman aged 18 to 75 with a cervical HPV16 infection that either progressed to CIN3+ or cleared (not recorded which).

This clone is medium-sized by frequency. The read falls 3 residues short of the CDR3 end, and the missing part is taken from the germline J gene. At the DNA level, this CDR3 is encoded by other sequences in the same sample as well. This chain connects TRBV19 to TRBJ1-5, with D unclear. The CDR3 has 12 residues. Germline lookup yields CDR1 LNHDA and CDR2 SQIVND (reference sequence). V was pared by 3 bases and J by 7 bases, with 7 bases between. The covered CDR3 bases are TGTGCCAGTAGTATCCCCCTCCAGCCC. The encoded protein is CASSIPLQP. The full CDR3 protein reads CASSIPLQPQHF. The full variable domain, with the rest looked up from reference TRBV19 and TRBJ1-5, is DGGITQSPKYLFRKEGQNVTLSCEQNLNHDAMYWYRQDPGQGLRLIYYSQIVNDFQKGDIAEGYSVSREKKESFPLTVTSAQKNPTAFYLCASSIPLQPQHFGDGTRLSIL.

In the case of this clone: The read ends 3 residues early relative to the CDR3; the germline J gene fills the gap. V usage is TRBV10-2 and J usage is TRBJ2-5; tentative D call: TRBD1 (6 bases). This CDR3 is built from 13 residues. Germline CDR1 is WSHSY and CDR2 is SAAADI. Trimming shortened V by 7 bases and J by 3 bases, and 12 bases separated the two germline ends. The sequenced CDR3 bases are TGCGCCAGCAAATGGTACAGGGAAGAGACC. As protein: CASKWYREET. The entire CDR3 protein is CASKWYREETQYF.

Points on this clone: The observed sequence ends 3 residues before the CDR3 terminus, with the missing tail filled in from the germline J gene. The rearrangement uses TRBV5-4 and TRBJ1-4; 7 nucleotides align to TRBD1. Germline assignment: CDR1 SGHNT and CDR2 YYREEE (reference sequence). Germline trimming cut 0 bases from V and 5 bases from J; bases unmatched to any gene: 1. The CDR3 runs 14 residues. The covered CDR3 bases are TGTGCCAGCAGCTTGGGCAGGGGGAATGAAAAA. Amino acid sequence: CASSLGRGNEK. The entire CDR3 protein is CASSLGRGNEKLFF.

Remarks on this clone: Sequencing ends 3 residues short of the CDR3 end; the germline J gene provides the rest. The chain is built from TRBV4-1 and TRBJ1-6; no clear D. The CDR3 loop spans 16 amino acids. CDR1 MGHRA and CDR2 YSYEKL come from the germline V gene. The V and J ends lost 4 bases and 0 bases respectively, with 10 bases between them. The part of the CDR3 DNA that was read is TGCGCCAGCAGCCTCCAGGAAAGCTCCTATAATTCACCC. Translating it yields CASSLQESSYNSP. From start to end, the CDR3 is CASSLQESSYNSPLHF.

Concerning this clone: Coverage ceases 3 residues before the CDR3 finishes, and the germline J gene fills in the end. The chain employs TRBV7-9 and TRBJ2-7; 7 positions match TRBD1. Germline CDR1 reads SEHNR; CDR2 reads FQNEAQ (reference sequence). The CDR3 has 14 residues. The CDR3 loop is CSSSKGTAAYEQYF. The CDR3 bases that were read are TGTTCTAGCAGCAAAGGGACAGCGGCCTACGAG. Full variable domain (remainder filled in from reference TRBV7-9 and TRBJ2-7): DTGVSQNPRHKITKRGQNVTFRCDPISEHNRLYWYRQTLGQGPEFLTYFQNEAQLEKSRLLSDRFSAERPKGSFSTLEIQRTEQGDSAMYLCSSSKGTAAYEQYFGPGTRLTVT.

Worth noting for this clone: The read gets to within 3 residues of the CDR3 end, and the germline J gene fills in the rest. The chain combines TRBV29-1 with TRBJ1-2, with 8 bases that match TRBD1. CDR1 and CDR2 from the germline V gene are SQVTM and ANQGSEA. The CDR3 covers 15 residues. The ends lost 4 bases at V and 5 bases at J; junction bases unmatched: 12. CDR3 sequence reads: CSVGPQGAQGYGYTF. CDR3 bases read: TGCAGCGTTGGACCCCAGGGGGCGCAGGGGTATGGC.

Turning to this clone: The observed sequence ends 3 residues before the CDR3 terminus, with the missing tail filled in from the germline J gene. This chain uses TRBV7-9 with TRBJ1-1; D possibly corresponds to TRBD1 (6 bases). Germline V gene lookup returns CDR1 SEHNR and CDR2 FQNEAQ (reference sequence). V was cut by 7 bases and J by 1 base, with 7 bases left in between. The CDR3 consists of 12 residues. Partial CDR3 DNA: TGTGCCAGCAACAGGGCGAACACTGAA. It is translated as CASNRANTE. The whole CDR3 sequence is CASNRANTEAFF.

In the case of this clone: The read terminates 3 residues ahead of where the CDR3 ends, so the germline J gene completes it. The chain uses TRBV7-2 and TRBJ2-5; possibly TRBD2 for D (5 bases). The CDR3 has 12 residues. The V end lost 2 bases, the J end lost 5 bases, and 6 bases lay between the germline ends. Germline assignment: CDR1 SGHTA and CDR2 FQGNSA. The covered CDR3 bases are TGTGCCAGCAGCTTACGAGGGGAGACC. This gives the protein CASSLRGET. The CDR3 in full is CASSLRGETQYF.

CDR3 protein: CASSSRQVGFDEQFF. The covered CDR3 bases are TGTGCCAGTAGTAGCCGTCAGGTTGGATTCGATGAG. The chain employs TRBV19 and TRBJ2-1, with D unclear. The CDR3 end falls 3 residues outside the read, so it is completed with the germline J gene. Germline V lookup: CDR1 LNHDA, CDR2 SQIVND (reference sequence). The CDR3 contains 15 residues. Deletions cut 4 bases from V and 8 bases from J, with 18 bases between.

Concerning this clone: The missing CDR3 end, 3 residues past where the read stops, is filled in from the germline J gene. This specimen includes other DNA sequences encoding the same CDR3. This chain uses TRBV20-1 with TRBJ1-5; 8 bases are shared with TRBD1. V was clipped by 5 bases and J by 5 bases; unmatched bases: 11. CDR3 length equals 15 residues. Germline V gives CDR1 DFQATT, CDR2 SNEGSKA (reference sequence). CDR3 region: CSASQGASKDQPQHF. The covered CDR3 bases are TGCAGTGCTTCCCAGGGGGCGAGTAAGGATCAGCCC.